This T cell receptor beta chain derives from a study of shared clonotypes between healthy human individuals. Turning to this clone: What it binds is not known.

Trimming at V came to 5 bases and at J to 6 bases, leaving 17 bases not matched to a gene. Looked up from germline, CDR1 is SGHRS and CDR2 is YFSETQ. The CDR3 covers 18 residues. For each subset, genomic DNA was distributed in equal portions over several immunoSEQ plates. The table came from immunoSEQ multiplex PCR; TCRdb's copy has only in-frame clones and leaves some out. Of around 1.4 million clones in the sample, approximately 98.5% are singletons; the top ten hold about 0.35%. Study conclusions and caveats: The study generally estimated greater richness for naive than memory subsets. In a few donors, around 5% of naive CD4 clonotypes appeared in common.

The V gene is TRBV5-1, the J gene TRBJ2-7; TRBD2 agrees at 13 bases. The source is a man aged 25-40 years in good health. Sequencing input: naive CD4+ T cells sorted from blood. The subset denotes: CD45RA+ positively selected. CDR3 residues: CASRRTSGRMGSGAEQYF. Here the CDR3 DNA reads TGCGCCAGCAGGCGGACTAGCGGGAGAATGGGGTCAGGTGCCGAGCAGTACTTC.